This T cell receptor beta chain was documented in a study of blood T cell repertoires in COVID-19. Germline CDR1 and CDR2: LNHDA and SQIVND (reference sequence). This CDR3 region has 14 residues. Trimming pared 3 bases from V and 1 base from J, leaving 9 bases between. In the authors' workflow: Estimation of nucleated cell counts was performed using reference gene primer amplification. Assay used: immunoSEQ multiplex PCR; TCRdb lists only in-frame clones, some missing. Clonal size and the V and J genes are those of that table, whereas D and trimming came from the DNA. Here the sample spans 100,000 to 150,000 clones, roughly 90% being singletons.

The sample consisted of peripheral blood. The V and J genes are TRBV19 and TRBJ1-1; no clear D. This receptor was obtained from a man in his 60s with COVID-19, enrolled during active disease. Written as DNA, the CDR3 is TGTGCCAGTAGTATGGAGGTTCCGAACACTGAAGCTTTCTTT. It encodes CASSMEVPNTEAFF.